This T cell receptor beta chain stems from a study of cytomegalovirus exposure and HLA in healthy donors (dated by TCRdb to the late 2010s). For context, the study as a whole: An earlier analysis of several hundred of the donors reported roughly 300 Gb of sequence data and some 100 million unique TCR beta sequences from about 200 million T cells. Donor age, sex, ethnicity and CMV serostatus were collected together with the repertoire data. Several DR-DQ haplotypes were handled as single units for association and clustering because linkage in the cohort was strong. About 300 gigabases of sequencing data and 70 million to 100 million unique TCR sequences were included in an early release covering about 700 HLA-typed donors. In a later analysis, previously published TCR beta repertoires from 550 to 700 donors were re-analyzed and high-resolution HLA genotyping was added so that TCR occurrence patterns could be studied. The number of typed donors differed by locus: roughly 629-640 for A, B, C, DRB1 and DQB1; 522 for DQA1; around 580 for DPA1; and some 450 for DPB1. Class I and class II HLA loci were covered by the typing at four-digit resolution. Among about 400 genotyped donors of the cohort, an average of about 220,000 unique TCR beta nucleotide sequences was sequenced per donor, of which about 19% were non-productive. Rather than drawing on any new phenotypic data, the later analysis identified candidate immune exposures from TCR beta sequences and the way those sequences occurred across donors. An earlier analysis of around 640 of the donors used high-throughput TCR beta sequencing to judge whether each TCR beta V gene segment behaved as functional or pseudogenic. The genetic ancestry cluster associated with self-reported Caucasian donors included 81% of the 398 genotyped donors. Besides the first cohort of hundreds of subjects, a separate validation cohort made up of 120 different subjects was used. Every repertoire in the discovery cohort had been generated on one and the same sequencing platform. A later genetic analysis took genome-wide SNP genotypes for about 55% of the roughly 670 donors and used that subset as a discovery cohort. The study combined high-throughput TCR immunosequencing, statistical association of individual TCRs with disease status, and machine learning to predict cytomegalovirus infection status. The study profiled the T cell repertoires of under 700 subjects by immunosequencing and related them to cytomegalovirus serostatus. The study was designed to test whether signatures of past pathogen exposure could be identified by cataloging public T cell receptors.

What the research found in general, with its limitations: Immune exposure information for the cohort was limited to CMV serostatus. Most TCR sequences were seen in very few donors, while some public TCRs were found in many individuals. The authors suggested that the approach could potentially be extended to other disease states and immunological phenotypes. Correlated functional status among segregating V segments might reflect linkage disequilibrium, but an unknown experimental factor could not be ruled out. Because counts were too low, 15 to 20 rarely observed V segments, including chromosome 9 orphons, were excluded from the earlier analysis of 587 of the donors. A group of highly shared sequence variants was considered likely to be a technical artifact of the sequencing pipeline. Because HLA typing was unavailable for some donors at each locus, only the typed subset was used in association tests. In a later analysis, several top co-occurrence clusters were reported to appear linked to parvovirus B19, influenza, CMV and Epstein-Barr virus. At a false discovery rate of 0.05, a later analysis linked roughly 17,000 TCR beta sequences to specific HLA alleles. Cytomegalovirus status was reported to be diagnosed by the classifier with high specificity and sensitivity in both the original and validation cohorts. Broadly in line with IMGT annotations, most TCR beta V segments showed up in productive rearrangements about 87% or about 30% of the time in an earlier analysis of a few hundred of the donors. A further reported finding was that TCR beta sequences accurately predicted the HLA-A and HLA-B alleles for most subjects in the first cohort. When HLA alleles, especially DR and DQ, strongly co-occurred, TCR associations were difficult to assign to individual alleles. In a later analysis, HLA-associated TCR beta chains were found to be more clonally expanded and to have lower generation probabilities than equally common non-associated chains. The study listed 164 TCR beta chains as associated with cytomegalovirus. In this cohort, only TCR beta chains were sequenced, and detectable features were limited by the absence of alpha or paired-chain data. A later analysis found that TCR association rates varied across HLA loci, with DRB1 alleles showing the most associated TCRs and HLA-C alleles the fewest. Roughly uniform sequencing depth across donors was assumed in presence/absence analyses, although this assumption may not hold. Compared with the 666-donor mean, donors in an Asian-associated ancestry cluster had fewer N-insertions in productive TCRs, according to a later genetic analysis. A later analysis found that most CMV-associated TCR beta chains appeared HLA-restricted, with HLA associations seemingly driven largely by CMV exposure. Some IMGT-functional V segments, including TRBV6-2 and TRBV6-3, could not be told apart with the 87-base-pair reads, so those segments were excluded. Three of the identified cytomegalovirus-associated TCR beta chains were confirmed in vitro to be specific for cytomegalovirus antigens. In a later genetic analysis, a missense DCLRE1C variant was associated with V-gene and J-gene trimming of TCR beta chains, and the association was replicated in an independent cohort.

The library was made by the immunoSEQ multiplex PCR assay. The multiplex PCR relied on a mix of 60 forward primers for TCR Vbeta segments and 13 reverse primers for TCR Jbeta segments. The CDR3 region of rearranged TCR beta genes was amplified from genomic DNA with a multiplex PCR assay. The amplified TCR beta libraries were sequenced on the Illumina HiSeq System as 87-base-pair reads. The study's processing was this. Across the 500 to 750 repertoires, a later analysis counted tens of millions of unique TCR beta chains, 9.5 million to 13 million of which were shared by at least two donors. Raw reads were error-corrected and collapsed into unique sequences by a nearest-neighbor algorithm in which closely related sequences were merged to remove PCR and sequencing errors. Alignment of CDR3 sequences to IMGT reference sequences was used to assign V, D and J gene segments. Each retained sequence needed at least a six-nucleotide match to both a V gene segment and a J gene segment. A rearrangement was called productive if the CDR3 had no stop codons and remained in frame with V and J, and every other rearrangement was called non-productive. Following IMGT convention, CDR3 was defined as the stretch from the second conserved V-encoded cysteine up to the conserved J-encoded phenylalanine. In an earlier analysis of some 550 of the donors, sequences lacking an unambiguous match to a single V gene segment were excluded. In an earlier analysis of 587 of the donors, a V segment was called functional when productive rearrangements were above 56.7%, and segregating when the standard deviation between donors exceeded 5%. A statistical classification framework was developed to diagnose cytomegalovirus status using the catalog of TCR beta chain sequences. A later analysis assigned V and J genes by comparing TCR nucleotide sequences with IMGT/GENE-DB human TR gene sequences. A later analysis assigned CDR3 sequences and most-parsimonious VDJ recombination scenarios with the TCRdist pipeline. In a later analysis, each TCR beta chain was defined by its CDR3 amino acid sequence together with its V-gene family, and reads lacking a unique V-gene family were excluded. A later analysis removed several hundred highly shared, low-generation-probability nucleotide sequences to deal with suspected cross-contamination and a sequencing artifact. In a later analysis, a clonal expansion index for each public chain was calculated from normalized within-repertoire ranks of inferred template counts. In a later analysis, generation probabilities were computed using a VDJ recombination model fitted to out-of-frame rearrangements, and the results were checked against IGoR. In a later analysis, hypergeometric tests were used to score TCR-TCR, TCR-HLA and TCR-CMV co-occurrence, with a repertoire-size bias correction applied to TCR pairs. To estimate false discovery rates, a later analysis permuted the HLA or CMV assignments 20 times. In a later analysis, co-occurring TCRs were grouped using DBSCAN, with TCRdist sequence similarity added in when clustering inside HLA-allele-positive subsets. Co-occurrence clustering excluded repertoires with fewer than 30,000 or more than 120,000 public chains, plus five with anomalous nucleotide sharing. TCRdb limited this immuneACCESS table to in-frame rearrangements with V and J called. A share of clones is missing; checked studies link under half to unresolved V genes, and the rest is unexplained. Clone size and the V and J calls come from that table; the DNA yielded D and trimming. The record for this sample contains about 77,000 clones. The ten top clones hold roughly 15% of the sample.

Taken from cysteine to phenylalanine, the CDR3 has 13 residues. Only the CDR3 portion is preserved as DNA: 39 bases, with reading frame beginning at the first base. V loses 3 bases of germline sequence and J loses 4 bases, and the interval between the two ends is 11 bases. The germline V gene gives CDR1 as SGHRS and CDR2 as YFSETQ. Details on this clone: The antigen it recognizes is unknown.

The cohort comprised some 680 healthy bone marrow donors. At the time of sampling, every cohort member was nominally healthy, though immune exposures that went unrecorded were likely present. The donor was CMV seropositive and was included in the group of 250 to 300 seropositive cohort members. A peripheral blood sample was collected from each donor, and TCR beta sequencing was performed on peripheral blood mononuclear cells. Genomic DNA was extracted from the blood cell samples with the Qiagen DNeasy Blood Extraction Kit. Input material: PBMCs. The sequence joins TRBV5-1 to TRBJ2-7, and the D gene may be TRBD2, 5 bases matching. The clonotype was recovered from a man aged 50-60 years in good health and CMV-seropositive. This receptor has the CDR3 CASSWLARYEQYF. The nucleotide sequence is given as TGCGCCAGCAGCTGGCTAGCTCGGTACGAGCAGTACTTC.